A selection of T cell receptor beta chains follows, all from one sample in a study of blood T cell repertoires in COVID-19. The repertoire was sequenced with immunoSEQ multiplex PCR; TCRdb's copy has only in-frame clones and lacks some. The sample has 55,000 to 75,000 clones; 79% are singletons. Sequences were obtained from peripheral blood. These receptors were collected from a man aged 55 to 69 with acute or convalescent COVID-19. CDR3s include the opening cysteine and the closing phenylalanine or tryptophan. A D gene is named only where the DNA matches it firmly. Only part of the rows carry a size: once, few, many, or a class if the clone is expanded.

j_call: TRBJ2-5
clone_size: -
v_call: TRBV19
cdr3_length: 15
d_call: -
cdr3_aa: CASSSRTVGEETQYF
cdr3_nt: TGTGCCAGTAGTAGCCGGACAGTTGGGGAAGAGACCCAGTACTTC

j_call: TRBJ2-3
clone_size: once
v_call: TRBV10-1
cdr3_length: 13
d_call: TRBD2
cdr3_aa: CASSETSEDTQYF
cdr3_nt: TGCGCCAGCAGTGAGACTAGCGAAGATACGCAGTATTTT

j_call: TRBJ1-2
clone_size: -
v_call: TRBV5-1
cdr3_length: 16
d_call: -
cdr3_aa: CASSLGQAPSFYGYTF
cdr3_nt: TGCGCCAGCAGCTTGGGGCAGGCCCCCTCATTTTATGGCTACACCTTC

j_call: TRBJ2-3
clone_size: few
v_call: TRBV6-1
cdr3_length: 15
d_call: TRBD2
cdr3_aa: CASSDQPSGSNTQYF
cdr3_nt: TGTGCCAGCAGTGATCAGCCTAGCGGGAGTAATACGCAGTATTTT

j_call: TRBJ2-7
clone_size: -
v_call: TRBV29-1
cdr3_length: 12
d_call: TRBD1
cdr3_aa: CSVQGQGAEQYF
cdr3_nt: TGCAGCGTACAGGGACAGGGGGCTGAGCAGTACTTC

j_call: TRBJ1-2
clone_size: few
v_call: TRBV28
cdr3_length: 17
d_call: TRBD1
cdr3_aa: CASSPPTQQGTGNGYTF
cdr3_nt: TGTGCCAGCAGTCCCCCGACCCAACAGGGGACCGGAAATGGCTACACCTTC

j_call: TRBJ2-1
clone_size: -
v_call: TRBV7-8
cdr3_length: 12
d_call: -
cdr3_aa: CASSPPGNEQFF
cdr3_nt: TGTGCCAGCAGCCCCCCCGGGAATGAGCAGTTCTTC

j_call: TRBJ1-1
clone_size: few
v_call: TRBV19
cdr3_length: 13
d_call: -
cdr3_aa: CASSIDHYTEAFF
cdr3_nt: TGTGCCAGTAGTATAGATCATTACACTGAAGCTTTCTTT

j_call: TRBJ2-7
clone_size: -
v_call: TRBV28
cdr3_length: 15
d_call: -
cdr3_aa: CASRGGSGSSYEQYF
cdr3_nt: TGTGCCAGCAGGGGGGGATCGGGGAGCTCCTACGAGCAGTACTTC

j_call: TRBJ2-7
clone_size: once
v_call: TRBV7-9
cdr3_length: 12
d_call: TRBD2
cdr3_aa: CASSLLADEQYF
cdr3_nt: TGTGCCAGCAGCCTACTAGCGGACGAGCAGTACTTC

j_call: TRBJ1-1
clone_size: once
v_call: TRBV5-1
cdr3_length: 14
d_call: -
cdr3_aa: CASSLPQANTEAFF
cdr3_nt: TGCGCCAGCAGTTTGCCTCAAGCGAACACTGAAGCTTTCTTT

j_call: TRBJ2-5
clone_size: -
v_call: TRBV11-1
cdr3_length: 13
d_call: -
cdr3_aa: CASSFGSQETQYF
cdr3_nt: TGTGCCAGCAGCTTTGGCAGCCAAGAGACCCAGTACTTC

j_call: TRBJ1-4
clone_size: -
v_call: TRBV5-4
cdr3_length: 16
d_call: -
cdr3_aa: CASSFGGVTANEKLFF
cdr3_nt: TGTGCCAGCAGCTTTGGAGGGGTGACCGCGAATGAAAAACTGTTTTTT

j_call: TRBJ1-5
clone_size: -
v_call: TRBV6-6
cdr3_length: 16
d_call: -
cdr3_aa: CASSSGQIFLNQPQHF
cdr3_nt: TGTGCCAGCAGTTCGGGACAAATTTTTCTAAATCAGCCCCAGCATTTT

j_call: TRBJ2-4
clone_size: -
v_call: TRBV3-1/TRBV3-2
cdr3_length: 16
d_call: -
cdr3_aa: CASSQVGTLAKNIQYF
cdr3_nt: TGTGCCAGCAGCCAAGTTGGGACATTAGCCAAAAACATTCAGTACTTC

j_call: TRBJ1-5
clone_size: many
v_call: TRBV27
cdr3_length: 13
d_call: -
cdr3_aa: CASSFDRFQPQHF
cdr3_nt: TGTGCCAGCAGTTTCGACAGGTTTCAGCCCCAGCATTTT

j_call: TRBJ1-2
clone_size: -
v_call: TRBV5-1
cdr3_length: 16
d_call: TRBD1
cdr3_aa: CASSLNSGQGFRGYTF
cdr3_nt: TGCGCCAGCAGCTTAAATTCCGGACAGGGTTTTAGGGGCTACACCTTC

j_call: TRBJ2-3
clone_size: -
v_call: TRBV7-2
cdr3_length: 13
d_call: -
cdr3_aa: CASSPSRTDTQYF
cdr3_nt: TGTGCCAGCAGCCCCTCTCGCACAGATACGCAGTATTTT

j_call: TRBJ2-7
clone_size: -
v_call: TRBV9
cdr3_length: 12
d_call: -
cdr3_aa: CASSYDFGEQYF
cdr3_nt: TGTGCCAGCAGTTACGACTTCGGCGAGCAGTACTTC

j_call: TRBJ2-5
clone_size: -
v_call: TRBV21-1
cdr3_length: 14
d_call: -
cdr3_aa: CASWPRVLQETQYF
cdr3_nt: TGTGCCAGCTGGCCGCGGGTATTGCAAGAGACCCAGTACTTC

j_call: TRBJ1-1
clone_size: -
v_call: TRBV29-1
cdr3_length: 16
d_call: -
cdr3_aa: CSVRFIGGAGRTEAFF
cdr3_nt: TGCAGCGTGAGGTTCATCGGGGGGGCAGGACGGACTGAAGCTTTCTTT

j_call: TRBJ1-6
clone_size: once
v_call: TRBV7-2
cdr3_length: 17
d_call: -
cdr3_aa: CASSLTPMEGRISPLHF
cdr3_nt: TGTGCCAGCAGCTTAACCCCAATGGAGGGGCGGATTTCACCCCTCCACTTT

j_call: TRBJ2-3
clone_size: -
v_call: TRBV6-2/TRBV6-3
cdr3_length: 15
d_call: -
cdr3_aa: CASSPPRRGTDTQYF
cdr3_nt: TGTGCCAGCAGTCCACCCAGGAGGGGCACAGATACGCAGTATTTT

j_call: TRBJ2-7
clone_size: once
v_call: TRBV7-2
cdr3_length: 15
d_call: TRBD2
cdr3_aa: CASRASGRSPYEQYF
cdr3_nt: TGTGCCAGCAGAGCTAGCGGGAGGTCTCCCTACGAGCAGTACTTC

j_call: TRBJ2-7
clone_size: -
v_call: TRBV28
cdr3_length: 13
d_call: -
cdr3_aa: CASTVAVYYEQYF
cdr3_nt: TGTGCCAGCACGGTCGCTGTTTACTACGAGCAGTACTTC

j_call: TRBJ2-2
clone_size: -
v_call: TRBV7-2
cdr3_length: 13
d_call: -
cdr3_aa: CASSFFRGGELFF
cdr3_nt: TGTGCCAGCAGCTTTTTCAGGGGAGGGGAGCTGTTTTTT

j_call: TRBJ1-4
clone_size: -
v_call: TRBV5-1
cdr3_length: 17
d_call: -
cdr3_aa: CASSLAQEARPNEKLFF
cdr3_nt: TGCGCCAGCAGCTTGGCGCAGGAGGCGCGACCTAATGAAAAACTGTTTTTT

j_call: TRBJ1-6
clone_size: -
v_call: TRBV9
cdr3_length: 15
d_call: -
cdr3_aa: CASSVEWEGDSPLHF
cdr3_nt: TGTGCCAGCAGCGTAGAGTGGGAAGGGGATTCACCCCTCCACTTT

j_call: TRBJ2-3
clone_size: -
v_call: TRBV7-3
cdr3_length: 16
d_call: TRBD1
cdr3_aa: CASSLNGDRVTDTQYF
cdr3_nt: TGTGCCAGCAGCTTAAACGGGGACAGGGTGACAGATACGCAGTATTTT

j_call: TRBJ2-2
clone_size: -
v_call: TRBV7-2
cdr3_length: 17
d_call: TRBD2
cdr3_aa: CASSLVAAGGNTGELFF
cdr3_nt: TGTGCCAGCAGCTTAGTAGCAGCGGGAGGTAACACCGGGGAGCTGTTTTTT

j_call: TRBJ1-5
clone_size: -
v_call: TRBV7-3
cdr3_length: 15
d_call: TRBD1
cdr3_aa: CASSSTGGAGQPQHF
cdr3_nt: TGTGCCAGCAGTTCCACAGGGGGGGCAGGGCAGCCCCAGCATTTT

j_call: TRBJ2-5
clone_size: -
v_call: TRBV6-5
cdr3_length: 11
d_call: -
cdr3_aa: CASSPRETQYF
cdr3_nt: TGTGCCAGCAGCCCCCGGGAGACCCAGTACTTC

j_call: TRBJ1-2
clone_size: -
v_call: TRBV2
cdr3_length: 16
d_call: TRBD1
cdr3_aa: CASSPGQGARGYGYTF
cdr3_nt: TGTGCCAGCAGTCCGGGACAGGGGGCTCGAGGATATGGCTACACCTTC

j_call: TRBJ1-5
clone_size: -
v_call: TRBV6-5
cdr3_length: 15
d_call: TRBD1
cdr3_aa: CASRDRDLGNQPQHF
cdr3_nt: TGTGCCAGCAGAGACAGGGATTTAGGCAATCAGCCCCAGCATTTT

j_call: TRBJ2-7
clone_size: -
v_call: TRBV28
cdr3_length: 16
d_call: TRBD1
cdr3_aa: CASSGILGQRTYEQYF
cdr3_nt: TGTGCCAGCAGTGGGATCTTGGGACAGAGGACCTACGAGCAGTACTTC

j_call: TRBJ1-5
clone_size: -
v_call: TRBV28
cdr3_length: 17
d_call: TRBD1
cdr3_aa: CATGPSSNRGRGQPQHF
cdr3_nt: TGTGCCACGGGGCCTAGTAGTAACAGGGGGCGAGGTCAGCCCCAGCATTTT

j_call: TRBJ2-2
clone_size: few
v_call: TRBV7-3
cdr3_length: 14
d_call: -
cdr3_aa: CASSFGVDTGELFF
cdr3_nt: TGTGCCAGCAGCTTCGGGGTAGACACCGGGGAGCTGTTTTTT

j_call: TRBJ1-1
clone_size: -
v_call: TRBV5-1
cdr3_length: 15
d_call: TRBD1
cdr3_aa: CASSSIQGVSTEAFF
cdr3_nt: TGCGCCAGCAGCTCGATACAGGGGGTCAGCACTGAAGCTTTCTTT

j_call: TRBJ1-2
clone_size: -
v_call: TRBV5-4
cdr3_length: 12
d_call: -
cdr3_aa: CASSPDTDGYTF
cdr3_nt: TGTGCCAGCAGCCCGGACACAGATGGCTACACCTTC

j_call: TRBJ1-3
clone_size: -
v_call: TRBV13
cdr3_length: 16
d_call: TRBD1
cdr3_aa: CASSLYRGSIGNTIYF
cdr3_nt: TGTGCCAGCAGCTTATACAGGGGGTCTATAGGAAACACCATATATTTT

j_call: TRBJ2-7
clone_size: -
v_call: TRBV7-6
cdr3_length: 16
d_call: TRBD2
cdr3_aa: CASSQATSGTPYEQYF
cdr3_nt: TGTGCCAGCAGTCAAGCAACTAGCGGGACCCCCTACGAGCAGTACTTC

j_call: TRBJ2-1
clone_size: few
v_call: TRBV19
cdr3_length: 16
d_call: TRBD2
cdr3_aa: CASSQTGLAGAALQFF
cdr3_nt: TGTGCCAGTAGCCAGACCGGGCTAGCGGGAGCCGCTTTACAGTTCTTC

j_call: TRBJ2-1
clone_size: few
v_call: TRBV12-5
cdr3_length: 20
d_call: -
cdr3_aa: CASDTPVGLSDDGIYNEQFF
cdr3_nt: TGTGCTAGTGATACCCCGGTAGGACTGTCGGACGACGGGATCTACAATGAGCAGTTCTTC

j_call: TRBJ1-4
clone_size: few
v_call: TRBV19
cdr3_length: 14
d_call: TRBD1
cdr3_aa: CASSTGQASEKLFF
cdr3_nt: TGTGCCAGTAGTACGGGACAGGCAAGTGAAAAACTGTTTTTT

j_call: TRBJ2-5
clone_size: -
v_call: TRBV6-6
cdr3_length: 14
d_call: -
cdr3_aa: CASSSWAGQETQYF
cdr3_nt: TGTGCCAGCAGTTCCTGGGCAGGACAAGAGACCCAGTACTTC

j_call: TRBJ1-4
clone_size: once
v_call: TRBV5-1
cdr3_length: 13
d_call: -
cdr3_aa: CASSLGRGQSAFF
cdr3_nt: TGCGCCAGCAGCTTGGGTAGGGGCCAGAGCGCTTTTTTT

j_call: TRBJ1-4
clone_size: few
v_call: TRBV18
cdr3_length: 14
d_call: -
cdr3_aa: CASSPSRAGEKLFF
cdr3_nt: TGTGCCAGCTCACCTTCTAGGGCAGGGGAAAAACTGTTTTTT

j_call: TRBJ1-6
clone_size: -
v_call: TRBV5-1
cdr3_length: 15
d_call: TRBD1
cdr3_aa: CASSQGQGKNSPLHF
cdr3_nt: TGCGCCAGCAGCCAAGGACAGGGGAAAAATTCACCCCTCCACTTT

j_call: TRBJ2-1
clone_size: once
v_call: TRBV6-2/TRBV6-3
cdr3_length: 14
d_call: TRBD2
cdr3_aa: CASSTGTSVNEQFF
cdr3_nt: TGTGCCAGCAGTACCGGGACTAGCGTCAATGAGCAGTTCTTC

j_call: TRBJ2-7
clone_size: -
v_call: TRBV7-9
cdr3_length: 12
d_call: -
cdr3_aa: CASSYRPNEQYF
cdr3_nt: TGTGCCAGCAGCTACAGACCGAACGAGCAGTACTTC

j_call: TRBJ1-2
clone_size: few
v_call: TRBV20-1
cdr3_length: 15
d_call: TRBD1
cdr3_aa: CSASWTGKPNYGYTF
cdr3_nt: TGCAGTGCTAGTTGGACAGGCAAACCAAACTATGGCTACACCTTC

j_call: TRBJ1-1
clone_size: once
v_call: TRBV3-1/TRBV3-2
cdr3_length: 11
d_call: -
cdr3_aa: CASSQYGVAFF
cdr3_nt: TGTGCCAGCAGCCAGTACGGGGTGGCTTTCTTT

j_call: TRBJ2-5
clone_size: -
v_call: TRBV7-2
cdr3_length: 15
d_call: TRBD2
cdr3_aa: CASSQRTSGTRDQYF
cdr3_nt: TGTGCCAGCAGCCAACGGACTAGCGGGACCAGGGACCAGTACTTC

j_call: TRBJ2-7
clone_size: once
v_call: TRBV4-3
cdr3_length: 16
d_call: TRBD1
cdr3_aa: CASSQDRTGPSYEQYF
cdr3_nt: TGCGCCAGCAGCCAAGATCGGACAGGGCCCTCCTACGAGCAGTACTTC

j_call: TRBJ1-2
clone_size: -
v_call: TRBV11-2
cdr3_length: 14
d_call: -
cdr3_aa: CASSPFGQRYGYTF
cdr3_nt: TGTGCCAGCAGCCCCTTCGGACAGCGCTATGGCTACACCTTC

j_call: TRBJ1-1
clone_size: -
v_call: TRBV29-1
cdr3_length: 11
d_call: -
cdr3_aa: CSVAGTTEAFF
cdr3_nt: TGCAGCGTTGCCGGTACCACTGAAGCTTTCTTT